The 8 T cell receptor beta chains below were found in one sample sequenced in a study of blood T cell repertoires in COVID-19. Assay used: immunoSEQ multiplex PCR; TCRdb lists only in-frame clones, some missing. The table has 290,000 or so clones, about 90% seen once. The source material was PBMCs or T cells enriched from blood (not recorded which). These receptors all stem from a woman between 18 and 29 years old with acute COVID-19.

This chain connects TRBV27 to TRBJ2-1; 9 nucleotides align to TRBD2. J lost 0 bases, V lost 5 bases, and 5 bases had no gene match. Germline lookup yields CDR1 MNHEY and CDR2 SMNVEV (reference sequence). There are 16 residues in the CDR3. The CDR3 nucleotides read TGTGCCAGCAGTCGAAGCGGGGGGAGCTCCTACAATGAGCAGTTCTTC. It specifies CASSRSGGSSYNEQFF.

V gene TRBV7-3 combines with J gene TRBJ1-4, with 9 bases that match TRBD1. V gave up 0 bases and J gave up 5 bases; unmatched junction bases: 7. CDR3 length: 17 residues. Germline CDR1 SGHTA, CDR2 FQGTGA. The CDR3: CASSLTWGGQGNEKLFF. The CDR3 region has the DNA TGTGCCAGCAGCTTAACTTGGGGCGGACAGGGGAATGAAAAACTGTTTTTT.

DNA for the CDR3: TGTGCCAGCTCACCCGCAGGGAAGTACTCCTACGAGCAGTACTTC. It encodes CASSPAGKYSYEQYF. This chain connects TRBV18 to TRBJ2-7, with D perhaps matching TRBD1 (5 bases). Per the germline V gene, CDR1 is KGHSH and CDR2 is LQKENI. The CDR3 sequence is 15 residues long. V was pared by 3 bases and J by 0 bases, with 12 bases between.

CDR3 protein: CASSGTTPPTGELFF. CDR3 in DNA: TGTGCCAGTTCCGGGACTACCCCTCCAACCGGGGAGCTGTTTTTT. The V call is TRBV6-5, the J call TRBJ2-2, with 7 bases that match TRBD2. Losses at the gene ends were 9 bases for V and 5 bases for J; bases not matched to a gene: 12. CDR1 is MNHEY, CDR2 SVGAGI, per germline. The CDR3 sequence is 15 residues long.

The chain carries TRBV19 and TRBJ2-1; 10 positions agree with TRBD1. Germline V gene sequence: CDR1 LNHDA, CDR2 SQIVND (reference sequence). This CDR3 is built from 16 residues. The V and J ends lost 3 bases and 2 bases, in that order; junction bases with no gene match: 4. CDR3 sequence (DNA): TGTGCCAGTAGTATGGTCGGGACAGGGGCCTACAATGAGCAGTTCTTC. Protein: CASSMVGTGAYNEQFF.

The chain carries TRBV29-1 and TRBJ1-2; a possible D gene is TRBD1 (5 bases). The germline V gene encodes CDR1 SQVTM and CDR2 ANQGSEA. The CDR3 is 13 residues long. V was pared by 8 bases and J by 2 bases, with 15 bases between. The CDR3 loop is CSRLDTANYGYTF. For the CDR3, the DNA is TGCAGCCGATTGGACACCGCCAACTATGGCTACACCTTC.

The chain employs TRBV7-3 and TRBJ2-7; 13 nucleotides align to TRBD2. Germline V CDR1 and CDR2: SGHTA, FQGTGA. J lost 7 bases, V lost 5 bases, and 11 bases had no gene match. The CDR3 sequence is 16 residues long. The CDR3 nucleotides are TGTGCCAGCAGCACGTCCCCCGGGACTAGCGGGATTGAGCAGTACTTC. This gives the protein CASSTSPGTSGIEQYF.

The chain combines TRBV6-5 with TRBJ1-6; D is ambiguous. This CDR3 is 12 amino acids long. V was trimmed by 6 bases and J by 8 bases, leaving 8 bases between them. Looked up from germline, CDR1 is MNHEY and CDR2 is SVGAGI. CDR3 nucleotides: TGTGCCAGCAGGGTCGGGGATTCACCCCTCCACTTT. Protein: CASRVGDSPLHF.